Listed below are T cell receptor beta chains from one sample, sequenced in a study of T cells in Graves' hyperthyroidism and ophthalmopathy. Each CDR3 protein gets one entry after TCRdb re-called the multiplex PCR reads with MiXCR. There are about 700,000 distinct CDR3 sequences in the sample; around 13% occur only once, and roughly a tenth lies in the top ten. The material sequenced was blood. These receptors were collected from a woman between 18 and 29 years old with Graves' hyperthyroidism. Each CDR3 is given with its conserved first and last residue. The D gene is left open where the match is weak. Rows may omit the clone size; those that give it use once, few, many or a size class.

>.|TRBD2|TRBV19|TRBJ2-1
TGTGCCAGCGGGACTAGTCTTACCAATGAGCAGTTCTTC
CASGTSLTNEQFF
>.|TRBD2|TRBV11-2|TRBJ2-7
TGTGCCAGCAGCTTAGAGCGGCTAGCGGGTCCCTACGAGCAGCACTTC
CASSLERLAGPYEQHF
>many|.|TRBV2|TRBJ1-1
TGTGCCAGCACTACCCGGTTCTTGGGAACTGAAGCTTTCTTT
CASTTRFLGTEAFF
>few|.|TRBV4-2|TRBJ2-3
TGTGCCAGCAGCCAAGATCAGGGACGCGGTACGCAGTATTTT
CASSQDQGRGTQYF
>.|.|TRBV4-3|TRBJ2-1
TGCGCCAGCAGCCGCTCCTTGGCGGGGGCACCGACCTACAATGAGCAGTTCTTC
CASSRSLAGAPTYNEQFF
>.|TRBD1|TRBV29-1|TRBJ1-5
TGCAGCGTTATCTCGGCAGGGGGCCTCAATCAGCCCCAGCATTTT
CSVISAGGLNQPQHF
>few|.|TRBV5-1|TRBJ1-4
TGCGCCAGCAGCTTGAGAGGGGAAGGTGAAAAACTGTTTTTT
CASSLRGEGEKLFF
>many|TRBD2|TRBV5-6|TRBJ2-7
TGTGCCAGCAGCCCTCCGGGACTAGCGCCCTACGAGCAGTACTTC
CASSPPGLAPYEQYF
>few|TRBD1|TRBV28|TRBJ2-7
TGTGCCAGCAGGAGGACGGGACAGGGGAAGTACGAGCAGTACTTC
CASRRTGQGKYEQYF
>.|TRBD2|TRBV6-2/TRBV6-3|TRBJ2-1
TGTGCCAGCAGTTCCGGCCGGACTAGTATCGATGAGCAGTTCTTC
CASSSGRTSIDEQFF
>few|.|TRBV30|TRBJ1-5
TGTGCCGCTGGACTAGGCACTCAGCCCCAGCATTTT
CAAGLGTQPQHF
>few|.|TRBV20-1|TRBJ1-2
TGCAGTGCGCAGGCAGAAGACTATGGCTACACCTTC
CSAQAEDYGYTF
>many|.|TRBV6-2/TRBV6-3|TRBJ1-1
TGTGCCAGCAGTTACTTTAGAAAGGGGAGCACTGAAGCTTTCTTT
CASSYFRKGSTEAFF
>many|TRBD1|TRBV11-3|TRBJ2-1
TGTGCCAGCAGTTCGGGACAGGGGGGCGGAAATGAGCAGTTCTTC
CASSSGQGGGNEQFF
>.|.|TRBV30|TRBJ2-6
TGTGCCTGGAGTTGGTCCCGCTCTGGGGCCAACGTCCTGACTTTC
CAWSWSRSGANVLTF
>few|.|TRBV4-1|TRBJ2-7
TGCGCCAGCAGCCAAGTCGCGGAACTTTACGAGCAGTACTTC
CASSQVAELYEQYF
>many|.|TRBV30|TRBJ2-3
TGTGCCTGGACGCGAATAGCGAGGGATACGCAGTATTTT
CAWTRIARDTQYF
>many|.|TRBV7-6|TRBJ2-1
TGTGCCAGCAGCCATGCCTCAGGAGCCTACAATGAGCAGTTCTTC
CASSHASGAYNEQFF
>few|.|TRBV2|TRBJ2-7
TGTGCCAGCAGAGACGCTGGGAGGCTCAACGAGCAGTACTTC
CASRDAGRLNEQYF
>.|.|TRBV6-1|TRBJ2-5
TGTGCCACGTGGGACCAGAGGGAGACCCAGTACTTC
CATWDQRETQYF
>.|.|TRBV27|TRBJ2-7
TGTGCCAGCAGTCTTTTAAAAGGGGTCTCCTACGAGCAGTACTTC
CASSLLKGVSYEQYF
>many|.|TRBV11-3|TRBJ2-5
TGTGCCAGCACCGATGAGGCAGGGGTCTATGAGACCCAGTACTTC
CASTDEAGVYETQYF
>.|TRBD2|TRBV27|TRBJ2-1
TGTGCCAGCAGCGCAGCGGGGGGCTCCTACAATGAGCAGTTCTTC
CASSAAGGSYNEQFF
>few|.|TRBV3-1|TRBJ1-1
TGTGCCGGCAGCCAAGATCCTGCGGCGTCAGCAAATATCATGAACACTGAAGCTTTCTTT
CAGSQDPAASANIMNTEAFF
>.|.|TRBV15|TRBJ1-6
TGTGCCACCAGCGCAGAAAATTCACCCCTCCACTTT
CATSAENSPLHF
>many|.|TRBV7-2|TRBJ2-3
TGTGCCAGCAGCTTAGTTTTTTCCACAGATACGCAGTATTTT
CASSLVFSTDTQYF
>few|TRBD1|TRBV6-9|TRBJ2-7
TGTGCCAGCAGTTCCGATCTGGACAGGGCTGGCTACGAGCAGTACTTC
CASSSDLDRAGYEQYF
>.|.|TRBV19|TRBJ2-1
TGTGCCAGCAGTGAAGAGACGGGGATCACCTACAATGAGCAGTTCTTC
CASSEETGITYNEQFF
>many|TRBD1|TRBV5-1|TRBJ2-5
TGCGCCAGCAGTTACGGGACAGGGGAAGAGACCCAGTACTTC
CASSYGTGEETQYF
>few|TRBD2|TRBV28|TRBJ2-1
TGTGCCAGCAGTGTCCCGGGACTAGCGGGAGTCAATGAGCAGTTCTTC
CASSVPGLAGVNEQFF
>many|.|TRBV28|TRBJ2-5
TGTGCCAGCAGAGCCCGAACGCGGTCAGGCTTATTTTCGGAGACCCAGTACTTC
CASRARTRSGLFSETQYF
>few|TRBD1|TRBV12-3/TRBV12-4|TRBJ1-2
TGTGCCAGCAGCGCCGGGACAGCTTTCTATGGCTACACCTTC
CASSAGTAFYGYTF
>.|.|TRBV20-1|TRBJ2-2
TGCAGTGCTAGAGATCGACGGCGGGGCGGCGGGGAGCTGTTTTTT
CSARDRRRGGGELFF
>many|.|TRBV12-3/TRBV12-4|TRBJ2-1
TGTGCCAGCAGTTTAGCGCAGGCGGTCCGGGACAATGAGCAGTTCTTC
CASSLAQAVRDNEQFF
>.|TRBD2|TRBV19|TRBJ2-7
TGTGCCAGTAGTATTAGCGGGAGAGGCGAGCAGTACTTC
CASSISGRGEQYF
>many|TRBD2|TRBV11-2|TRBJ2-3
TGTGCCAGCAGCTCCTTTCGAATACTAGCGGGAGTTAGGGCGCAGTATTTT
CASSSFRILAGVRAQYF
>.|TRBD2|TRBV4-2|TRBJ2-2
TGTGCCAGCAGGATCATGGGCGGGAGAAACACCGGGGAGCTGTTTTTT
CASRIMGGRNTGELFF
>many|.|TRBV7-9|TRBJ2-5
TGTGCCAGCAGCCCCCTCGGGACACCTAAAGAGACCCAGTACTTC
CASSPLGTPKETQYF
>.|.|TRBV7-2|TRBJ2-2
TGTGCCAGCAGTCCCAGGACAACAAACCTTGGGAACACCGGGGAGCTGTTTTTT
CASSPRTTNLGNTGELFF
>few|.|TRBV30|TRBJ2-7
TGTGCCTGGAGTGGGGCGGGGAGGGGGGAGCAGTACTTC
CAWSGAGRGEQYF
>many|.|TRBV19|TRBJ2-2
TGTGCCAGTTCACGACAGGCGAACACCGGGGAGCTGTTTTTT
CASSRQANTGELFF
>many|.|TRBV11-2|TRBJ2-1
TGTGCCAGCAGCACCAACCCACCCGGGGGCTCCTACAATGAGCAGTTCTTC
CASSTNPPGGSYNEQFF
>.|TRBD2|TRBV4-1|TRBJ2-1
TGCGCCAGCAGCCAACTAGCGGGAGGGCCGTATGAGCAGTTCTTC
CASSQLAGGPYEQFF
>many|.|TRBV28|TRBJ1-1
TGTGCCAGCAGTCAACCGTGGGAAGAAGCTTTCTTT
CASSQPWEEAFF
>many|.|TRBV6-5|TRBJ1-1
TGTGCCAGCAGTTATCGATTGGGTGAAGCTTTCTTT
CASSYRLGEAFF
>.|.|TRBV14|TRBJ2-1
TGTGCCAGCAGCCAGAGACGGACTTACAATGAGCAGTTCTTC
CASSQRRTYNEQFF
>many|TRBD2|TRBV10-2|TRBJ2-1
TGCGCCAGCAGTGAGCCCACTAGCGCCTCCTACAATGAGCAGTTCTTC
CASSEPTSASYNEQFF
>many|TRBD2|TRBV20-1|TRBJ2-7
TGCAGTGTGGTGGCGGGAGTGAGGGAGCAGTACTTC
CSVVAGVREQYF
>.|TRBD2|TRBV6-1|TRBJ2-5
TGTGCCAGCAGAGTTCGGCTAGCGGGCCCGGAGACCCAGTACTTC
CASRVRLAGPETQYF
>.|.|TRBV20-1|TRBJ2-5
TGCAGTGCTAGAGATGGGGGTCGCCTCGAGACCCAGTACTTC
CSARDGGRLETQYF
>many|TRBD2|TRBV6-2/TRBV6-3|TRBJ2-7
TGTGCCAGCAGGACTAGCGGTCCCTACGAGCAGTACTTC
CASRTSGPYEQYF
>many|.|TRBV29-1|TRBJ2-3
TGCAGCGTGGCTTTGGGTTCACCGACAGATACGCAGTATTTT
CSVALGSPTDTQYF
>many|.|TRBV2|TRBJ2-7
TGTGCCAGCAGCCGAACCAGGGTGGGCGAGCAGTACTTC
CASSRTRVGEQYF
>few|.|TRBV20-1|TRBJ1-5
TGCAGTGCTAGAGGGCCGGGAGGGAATCAGCCCCAGCATTTT
CSARGPGGNQPQHF
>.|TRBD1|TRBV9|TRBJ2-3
TGTGCCAGCAGCGAAAAGGACAGGCACACAGATACGCAGTATTTT
CASSEKDRHTDTQYF
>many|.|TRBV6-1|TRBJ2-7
TGTGCCAGCACCTACGGGGGCGAGCAGTACTTC
CASTYGGEQYF